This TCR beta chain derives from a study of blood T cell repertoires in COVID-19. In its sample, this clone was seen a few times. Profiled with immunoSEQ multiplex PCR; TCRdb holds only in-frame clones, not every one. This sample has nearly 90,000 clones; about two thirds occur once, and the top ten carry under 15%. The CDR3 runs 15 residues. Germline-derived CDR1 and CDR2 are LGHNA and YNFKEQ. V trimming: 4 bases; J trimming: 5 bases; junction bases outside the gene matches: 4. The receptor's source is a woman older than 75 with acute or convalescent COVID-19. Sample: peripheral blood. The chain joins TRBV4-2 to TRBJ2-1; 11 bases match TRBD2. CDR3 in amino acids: CASSPGLADHNEQFF. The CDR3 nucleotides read TGTGCCAGCAGCCCGGGACTAGCGGATCACAATGAGCAGTTCTTC.